This T cell receptor beta chain was identified during a study of shared clonotypes between healthy human individuals. Study observations and caveats: In having few donors, the study represented limited genetic and exposure-history diversity.

There are 15 residues in the CDR3. Unmatched junction bases numbered 14, after V lost 6 bases and J lost 14 bases. In germline, CDR1 is MNHEY, CDR2 SMNVEV (reference sequence). CD45RO negativity and positive selection for CCR7 defined naive CD8 cells, a population that excluded terminally differentiated effector memory CD45RA+ cells. Concerning this clone itself: Its antigen is still unknown.

Sequencing used immunoSEQ multiplex PCR; TCRdb keeps in-frame clones, though not all of them. This table holds roughly 590,000 clones, over 95% found once. Sequencing was performed on naive CD8+ T cells sorted from blood. The chain employs TRBV27 and TRBJ1-6; 9 bases are shared with TRBD1. The TCR was taken from a woman in her 30s in good health. Written as DNA, the CDR3 is TGTGCCAGCAGCTATACAGGGACAGGGTATGTGGCCCTCCACTTT. Residues: CASSYTGTGYVALHF.